The clone carrying this TCR beta chain was observed a few times. Its antigen is not known. Trimming left V 8 bases short and J 7 bases short, with 17 bases between. The CDR3 totals 14 residues. Germline V gene sequence: CDR1 MNHEY, CDR2 SVGAGI. The data were taken from a study of T cell repertoires in cytomegalovirus infection. Study overall: Public TCR beta signatures indicated both CMV infection and matching HLA type.

TCRdb analysed the reads with MiXCR anew, one entry per CDR3 protein. Of roughly 720,000 distinct CDR3 sequences in the sample, roughly 35% were seen once. Findings of the study overall: Dominating the ex vivo response were TCR beta clonotypes that were CMV-specific and HLA-C-restricted.

The sample taken for sequencing was PBMCs. The V call is TRBV6-5, the J call TRBJ1-4; TRBD1 is a possible D gene (6 bases). The sequence was collected from a human donor in good health (CMV status not recorded). Some clones in this sample may be carry-over from other donors' samples. The CDR3 DNA follows: TGTGCCAGCTCCTCGTTGGGGGCGCGTGAAAAACTGTTTTTT. It encodes CASSSLGAREKLFF.